This entry lists 3 T cell receptor beta chains sequenced from one sample in a study of T cells expressing NK-cell markers. TCRdb processed the 5' RACE reads again and assigns one entry to each CDR3 protein, with no DNA. Across 400,000 to 450,000 distinct CDR3 sequences, the top ten clones capture approximately 7% of the sample. Sample: blood T cells: a sorted CD56 or NKG2C T cell subset, CD4+ or CD8+ T cells, or bulk PBMC T cells (not recorded which). All receptors derive from a woman aged 18 to 75 in good health.

The chain carries TRBV7-3 and TRBJ2-7. This CDR3 contains 15 residues. Germline loops: CDR1 SGHTA, CDR2 FQGTGA. The CDR3: CASRTRLRGSYEQYF.

The chain has TRBV7-8 and TRBJ2-1; TCRdb picks TRBD1, but there is no DNA to check that call. The CDR3 sequence is 14 residues long. Germline V gene data show CDR1 as SGHVS and CDR2 as FQNEAQ. The CDR3 sequence is CASTPRPGYNEQFF.

The rearrangement joins TRBV11-2 to TRBJ2-4; TCRdb designates TRBD2, a call that cannot be tested without DNA. Germline V lookup: CDR1 SGHAT, CDR2 FQNNGV. The CDR3 sequence is 15 residues long. The CDR3 here is CASSLDGLEANIQYF.